The 10 T cell receptor beta chains in this list originate from one sample, sequenced in a study of response to subunit inactivated influenza vaccine. TCRdb re-called the RT-PCR reads with MiXCR, one entry per CDR3 protein. This table holds around 250,000 distinct CDR3 sequences, 12% found once. The specimen was non-naive T cells sorted from PBMCs, collected less than 15 days before vaccination. The receptors were sampled from a man between 50 and 59 years old who received an inactivated influenza vaccine.

There are a few counts of this clonotype. The J gene is TRBJ2-5, the V gene TRBV28; the D gene is possibly TRBD1 (6 bases). Trimming cost V 6 bases and J 5 bases, with 19 bases left between them. Germline values: CDR1 MDHEN, CDR2 SYDVKM. The CDR3 covers 15 residues. The CDR3 DNA is TGTGCCAGCAGATCCCTCAGGGGAAGGGGTGAGACCCAGTACTTC. Encoded protein: CASRSLRGRGETQYF.

This clonotype was seen only a few times. The CDR3 loop is CATSRSSSVIYNEQFF. CDR3 nucleotide sequence: TGTGCCACCAGCAGATCGTCCAGCGTAATCTACAATGAGCAGTTCTTC. This sequence joins TRBV15 and TRBJ2-1; D call uncertain. Germline V CDR1 and CDR2: LNHNV, YYDKDF (reference sequence). The ends were cut back, 2 bases at V and 3 bases at J, with 14 bases in the middle. CDR3 length: 16 residues. Filled out from reference TRBV15 and TRBJ2-1, the complete variable domain reads DAMVIQNPRYQVTQFGKPVTLSCSQTLNHNVMYWYQQKSSQAPKLLFHYYDKDFNNEADTPDNFQSRRPNTSFCFLDIRSPGLGDTAMYLCATSRSSSVIYNEQFFGPGTRLTVL.

A few counts support this clonotype. The rearrangement joins TRBV28 to TRBJ1-5; D is possibly TRBD1 (6 bases). The V gene's germline CDR1 is MDHEN and CDR2 SYDVKM. The CDR3 runs 15 residues. The germline V and J ends were trimmed by 2 bases and 6 bases, with 14 bases remaining between them. The CDR3 bases are TGTGCCAGCAGTTTAGTCTCGGGGGCTCGTCAGCCCCAGCATTTT. It specifies CASSLVSGARQPQHF.

This chain joins TRBV7-9 and TRBJ1-1, with 9 bases fitting TRBD1. The CDR3 loop spans 13 amino acids. Germline V lookup: CDR1 SEHNR, CDR2 FQNEAQ (reference sequence). Trimming cost V 7 bases and J 5 bases; bases outside gene matches: 5. The CDR3 coding sequence is TGTGCCAGCAACCGAGGACAGGGGACTGAAGCTTTCTTT. It yields the protein CASNRGQGTEAFF.

The chain employs TRBV27 and TRBJ2-3; 7 nucleotides line up with TRBD2. The CDR3 is made up of 11 amino acids. CDR1 is MNHEY, CDR2 SMNVEV, per germline (reference sequence). V shed 3 bases and J 10 bases; nucleotides not matched to a gene: 1. The chain's CDR3 is CASSFAGAQYF. For the CDR3, the DNA is TGTGCCAGCAGTTTCGCGGGGGCGCAGTATTTT.

The rearrangement uses TRBV6-2 or TRBV6-3 and TRBJ2-3; D may be TRBD1 (5 bases). V was cut by 3 bases and J by 4 bases, with 11 bases left in between. The germline V gene encodes CDR1 MNHEY and CDR2 SVGEGT. This CDR3 comprises 14 residues. This CDR3 reads CASSYMGLADTQYF. The CDR3 region has the DNA TGTGCCAGCAGTTATATGGGGCTAGCAGATACGCAGTATTTT.

The gene calls are TRBV6-2 or TRBV6-3 and TRBJ2-3, with D hard to call. This CDR3 spans 15 amino acids. The ends were cut back, 2 bases at V and 2 bases at J, with 11 bases in the middle. Germline lookup yields CDR1 MNHEY and CDR2 SVGEGT. CDR3 amino acids: CASSYQSFHTDTQYF. The CDR3 DNA follows: TGTGCCAGCAGTTACCAGAGCTTTCACACAGATACGCAGTATTTT.

Only a few counts were recorded for this clonotype. V is TRBV27 and J is TRBJ1-5, with D possibly TRBD1 on 6 matching bases. The CDR3 consists of 15 residues. Trimming took 4 bases from V and 0 from J, leaving 10 bases between them. Per germline, CDR1 MNHEY and CDR2 SMNVEV (reference sequence). The CDR3 sequence is CASSSRGNSNQPQHF. CDR3 nucleotide sequence: TGTGCCAGCAGTTCCAGGGGCAATAGCAATCAGCCCCAGCATTTT.

Here the CDR3 reads CASSRYTGGTGELFF. The CDR3 DNA sequence: TGTGCCAGCAGCCGTTACACAGGGGGCACCGGGGAGCTGTTTTTT. V usage is TRBV6-1 and J usage is TRBJ2-2; 8 bases line up with TRBD1. V shed 6 bases and J 4 bases; nucleotides not matched to a gene: 7. This CDR3 is built from 15 residues. The germline gives CDR1 MNHNS, CDR2 SASEGT.

For this clonotype: Without the conserved terminal phenylalanine or tryptophan, this CDR3 likely stems from a read error. The DNA is left out, because the CDR3 cannot be placed on it with certainty; the CDR3 is given as TCRdb lists it. V usage is TRBV10-3 and J usage is TRBJ1-2. Germline CDR1 is ENHRY and CDR2 is SYGVKD. Inclusive of both ends, the CDR3 amounts to 11 amino acids. The CDR3 loop reads CAIGAGWEVSL.